One sample yielded the 28 T cell receptor beta chains listed below, sequenced in a study of blood T cell repertoires in COVID-19. Clones were read by immunoSEQ multiplex PCR, and TCRdb kept only the in-frame ones, dropping some. In the table there are approximately 530,000 clones, 85% to 90% of which are singletons. The sequenced sample consisted of peripheral blood. The receptor source for this set is a woman aged 45-60 years with COVID-19, enrolled during active disease.

The chain is built from TRBV6-5 and TRBJ1-6; 10 bases line up with TRBD1. This CDR3 comprises 14 residues. The V gene end was trimmed by 5 bases and the J gene end by 7 bases; junction bases not matched to a gene: 2. Germline V gives CDR1 MNHEY, CDR2 SVGAGI. Written as DNA, the CDR3 is TGTGCCAGCAGTAGACAGGGGGCAAATTCACCCCTCCACTTT. Translated, it gives CASSRQGANSPLHF.

The J gene is TRBJ1-3, the V gene TRBV6-5; tentatively, D is TRBD1 (5 bases). Germline V gene lookup returns CDR1 MNHEY and CDR2 SVGAGI. The V and J ends lost 6 bases and 7 bases respectively, with 13 bases between them. The CDR3 runs to 13 residues. Written as DNA, the CDR3 is TGTGCCAGCAGGCCAGGGAGGCTCAACACCATATATTTT. It encodes CASRPGRLNTIYF.

V and J are TRBV7-2 and TRBJ1-5; possibly TRBD1 for D (6 bases). Trimming took 1 base from V and 3 from J, leaving 10 bases between them. CDR1 SGHTA and CDR2 FQGNSA come from the germline V gene. The CDR3 is 15 residues long. The chain's CDR3 is CASSLVVGANQPQHF. The CDR3 bases are TGTGCCAGCAGCTTAGTAGTGGGGGCCAATCAGCCCCAGCATTTT.

The V gene is TRBV28, the J gene TRBJ1-5; D unresolved. Germline V gives CDR1 MDHEN, CDR2 SYDVKM. This CDR3 spans 12 amino acids. Trimming took off 4 bases at V and 3 bases at J, with 4 bases between the two ends. The CDR3: CASSSINQPQHF. In nucleotides, the CDR3 is TGTGCCAGCAGTTCTATCAATCAGCCCCAGCATTTT.

The V and J genes are TRBV5-1 and TRBJ2-2; 11 bases are a match to TRBD1. Germline V gene sequence: CDR1 SGHRS, CDR2 YFSETQ. The CDR3 runs to 16 residues. Trimming removed 4 bases from V and 4 bases from J; junction bases left unmatched: 6. CDR3 nucleotide sequence: TGCGCCAGCAGCGTGGACAGGGGGCGCCTCACCGGGGAGCTGTTTTTT. Protein: CASSVDRGRLTGELFF.

Only a few counts were recorded for this clone. The chain has TRBV30 and TRBJ2-3; 10 bases match TRBD2. This CDR3 has 18 amino acids. Unmatched junction bases numbered 15, after V lost 1 base and J lost 5 bases. From germline, CDR1 is GTSNPN and CDR2 SVGIG (reference sequence). The CDR3 DNA follows: TGTGCCTGGAGTGGCCCCGGAAGAGCGGGGGGGCCCCGAGATACGCAGTATTTT. It is translated as CAWSGPGRAGGPRDTQYF.

The chain links TRBV28 to TRBJ2-7; weak D call: TRBD1 (6 bases). CDR1 and CDR2 (germline): MDHEN, SYDVKM. Trimming cost V 5 bases and J 2 bases, with 19 bases left between them. The CDR3 loop spans 16 amino acids. The CDR3 spells CASSPDSYRGPYEQYF. The CDR3 DNA is TGTGCCAGCAGTCCGGACAGTTATCGTGGGCCCTACGAGCAGTACTTC.

V usage is TRBV6-5 and J usage is TRBJ2-3; possible D gene TRBD1, 5 bases. CDR1 is MNHEY and CDR2 is SVGAGI in the germline V gene. There are 15 residues in the CDR3. Deletions cut 4 bases from V and 4 bases from J, with 15 bases between. The CDR3 reads CASSFSQGGSDTQYF. The CDR3 DNA is TGTGCCAGCAGTTTCAGTCAGGGTGGGTCAGATACGCAGTATTTT.

The chain recombines TRBV3-1 (or the pseudogene TRBV3-2) with TRBJ1-6, with TRBD1 matching over 9 bases. Germline V CDR1 and CDR2: LGHDT, YNNKEL (reference sequence). Germline trimming cut 8 bases from V and 10 bases from J; bases unmatched to any gene: 6. This CDR3 spans 13 amino acids. The CDR3 loop reads CASGGQGGSPLHF. The CDR3 DNA reads as TGTGCCAGCGGGGGACAGGGCGGATCACCCCTCCACTTT.

The CDR3 protein is CASRHQGGQPQHF. The CDR3 nucleotides are TGTGCCAGCCGGCACCAGGGAGGTCAGCCCCAGCATTTT. This chain connects TRBV12-3 or TRBV12-4 to TRBJ1-5, with a possible D match to TRBD1 (5 bases). The V end was cut by 8 bases, the J end by 6 bases, with 14 bases between. This CDR3 has 13 residues.

This chain uses TRBV6-6 with TRBJ1-1; D perhaps matches TRBD1 (6 bases). The CDR3 has 14 residues. CDR1 and CDR2 from the germline V gene are MNHNY and SVGAGI (reference sequence). Between the trimmed V and J ends, which lost 7 bases and 0 bases, there was a span of 12 bases. In DNA, the CDR3 is TGTGCCAGCACCCCCAGGGGCATGAACACTGAAGCTTTCTTT. Translating gives CASTPRGMNTEAFF.

This clone appeared a single time. This chain joins TRBV5-4 and TRBJ1-6; 8 bases line up with TRBD1. V trimming: 1 base; J trimming: 7 bases; junction bases outside the gene matches: 4. The CDR3 has 15 amino acids. Germline V lookup: CDR1 SGHNT, CDR2 YYREEE (reference sequence). CDR3 coding DNA: TGTGCCAGCAGCTTGAGGCAGGGGGCGAATTCACCCCTCCACTTT. It is translated as CASSLRQGANSPLHF.

CDR3 protein: CASSYRDEQFF. Here the CDR3 DNA reads TGTGCCAGCAGCTACAGGGATGAGCAGTTCTTC. This chain uses TRBV12-3 or TRBV12-4 with TRBJ2-1, with TRBD1 as a possible D gene (6 bases). V was shortened by 6 bases and J by 8 bases, with 8 bases between the two germline ends. This CDR3 is 11 amino acids long.

The table lists this clone with a count of one. This chain links TRBV5-1 with TRBJ2-1, with D perhaps matching TRBD2 (5 bases). The CDR3 is 15 residues long. Germline V gene data show CDR1 as SGHRS and CDR2 as YFSETQ. Trimming removed 6 bases at V and 7 bases at J, with 20 bases between. CDR3 nucleotide sequence: TGCGCCAGCACCTCCGCCGGGATTTCGAGTAATGAGCAGTTCTTC. Translation: CASTSAGISSNEQFF.

V usage is TRBV7-6 and J usage is TRBJ2-1; 10 bases agree with TRBD1. CDR1 SGHVS and CDR2 FNYEAQ come from the germline V gene. Trimming at V came to 5 bases and at J to 6 bases, leaving 7 bases not matched to a gene. The CDR3 loop spans 15 amino acids. The DNA for the CDR3 is TGTGCCAGCAGCCCAGGACAGGGGGAAGGCAATGAGCAGTTCTTC. Residues: CASSPGQGEGNEQFF. The full variable domain, completed using reference TRBV7-6 and TRBJ2-1, is GAGVSQSPRYKVTKRGQDVALRCDPISGHVSLYWYRQALGQGPEFLTYFNYEAQQDKSGLPNDRFSAERPEGSISTLTIQRTEQRDSAMYRCASSPGQGEGNEQFFGPGTRLTVL.

CDR3 in DNA: TGTGCCAGCAGTTACTCGATTCAGGGCGGTCAGCCCCAGCATTTT. Translating gives CASSYSIQGGQPQHF. V and J are TRBV6-5 and TRBJ1-5; perhaps TRBD1 as D (5 bases). Germline values: CDR1 MNHEY, CDR2 SVGAGI. Trimming took off 0 bases at V and 6 bases at J, with 12 bases between the two ends. The CDR3 runs 15 residues.

The J gene is TRBJ2-2, the V gene TRBV7-6; D remains ambiguous. This CDR3 has 13 residues. The V end was cut by 4 bases, the J end by 5 bases, with 8 bases between. Germline CDR1 SGHVS, CDR2 FNYEAQ. The CDR3 loop is CASSSLFTGELFF. The CDR3 nucleotides read TGTGCCAGCAGCTCACTTTTTACCGGGGAGCTGTTTTTT.

This chain links TRBV30 with TRBJ2-3; 7 bases align to TRBD2. The CDR3 is made up of 14 amino acids. Germline trimming cut 3 bases from V and 3 bases from J; bases unmatched to any gene: 6. The germline V gene has CDR1 GTSNPN and CDR2 SVGIG (reference sequence). The CDR3 DNA reads TGTGCCTGGAGCGCAAAGCGGGGTACAGATACGCAGTATTTT. Translation gives CAWSAKRGTDTQYF.

This chain connects TRBV9 to TRBJ1-1, with D uncertain. The length of the CDR3 is 14 residues. CDR1 SGDLS and CDR2 YYNGEE come from the germline V gene. Trimming pared 3 bases from V and 2 bases from J, leaving 11 bases between. CDR3 nucleotide sequence: TGTGCCAGCAGCGGAGGGCAGACAAACACTGAAGCTTTCTTT. It is translated as CASSGGQTNTEAFF.

The DNA for the CDR3 is TGTGCCAGCAGTTGGACAGGGGGCGCGGGCGAGCAGTACTTC. As protein: CASSWTGGAGEQYF. The V gene is TRBV27, the J gene TRBJ2-7, with 11 bases that match TRBD1. The CDR3 sequence is 14 residues long. J lost 6 bases, V lost 4 bases, and 5 bases had no gene match. Germline loops: CDR1 MNHEY, CDR2 SMNVEV (reference sequence).

The rearrangement joins TRBV28 to TRBJ2-1, with a weak D call TRBD1 (6 bases). This CDR3 comprises 17 residues. Trimming pared 1 base from V and 1 base from J, leaving 14 bases between. CDR1 MDHEN and CDR2 SYDVKM come from the germline V gene. DNA of the CDR3: TGTGCCAGCAGTTTATACTGGGACAACCTTTCCTACAATGAGCAGTTCTTC. It yields the protein CASSLYWDNLSYNEQFF.

CDR3 in DNA: TGTGCCAGCAGCTTATACGGGGATGGTTCCACTGAAGCTTTCTTT. This gives the protein CASSLYGDGSTEAFF. The chain uses TRBV7-8 and TRBJ1-1; no firm D call. This CDR3 has 15 amino acids. V lost 2 bases, J lost 4 bases, and 14 bases lay in between. Germline CDR1 reads SGHVS; CDR2 reads FQNEAQ. Full variable domain (remainder filled in from reference TRBV7-8 and TRBJ1-1): GAGVSQSPRYKVAKRGQDVALRCDPISGHVSLFWYQQALGQGPEFLTYFQNEAQLDKSGLPSDRFFAERPEGSVSTLKIQRTQQEDSAVYLCASSLYGDGSTEAFFGQGTRLTVV.

The chain is built from TRBV19 and TRBJ1-5; TRBD1 matches at 8 bases. Germline trimming cut 7 bases from V and 5 bases from J; bases unmatched to any gene: 7. Germline lookup yields CDR1 LNHDA and CDR2 SQIVND (reference sequence). This CDR3 is built from 14 residues. CDR3 region: CASTSGTGDQPQHF. In DNA form, the CDR3 reads TGTGCCAGTACCTCCGGGACAGGCGATCAGCCCCAGCATTTT.

This clone was detected only a few times. This sequence joins TRBV3-1 (or the pseudogene TRBV3-2) and TRBJ2-3; D possibly corresponds to TRBD2 (7 bases). This CDR3 is built from 17 residues. The germline CDR1 and CDR2 sequences are LGHDT and YNNKEL (reference sequence). Between the trimmed V and J ends, which lost 5 bases and 2 bases, there was a span of 20 bases. CDR3 sequence: CASSGFGGGGLTDTQYF. The CDR3 DNA reads as TGTGCCAGCAGCGGCTTTGGTGGGGGGGGCCTCACAGATACGCAGTATTTT.

The V and J genes are TRBV20-1 and TRBJ1-2, with 7 bases aligning to TRBD1. Germline CDR1 reads DFQATT; CDR2 reads SNEGSKA (reference sequence). V was pared by 7 bases and J by 4 bases, with 3 bases of the junction left unmatched. There are 11 residues in the CDR3. CDR3 sequence: CSERQGYGYTF. The CDR3 nucleotides read TGCAGTGAACGACAGGGCTATGGCTACACCTTC.

This clone was recorded once. This chain joins TRBV7-6 and TRBJ2-5, with 13 nucleotides matching TRBD2. Germline V CDR1 and CDR2: SGHVS, FNYEAQ. This CDR3 is built from 17 residues. Trimming took 4 bases from V and 2 from J; bases not matched to a gene: 7. In DNA form, the CDR3 reads TGTGCCAGCAGCTGGTCCGGGACTAGCGGGGTGCAAGAGACCCAGTACTTC. This encodes CASSWSGTSGVQETQYF.

Concerning this clone itself: The junction differs from germline at one of its ends, possibly a read error. The chain is built from TRBV12-3 or TRBV12-4 and TRBJ2-1; maybe TRBD1 (6 bases). The CDR3 runs to 11 residues. CDR3 DNA: TGTGCCAGCAGTGAGGGGACAACTGGGCTCTTC. Residues: CASSEGTTGLF.

This clone was picked up one time. The chain combines TRBV6-4 with TRBJ2-3; TRBD2 matches at 13 bases. This CDR3 has 17 amino acids. Germline V gene data show CDR1 as MRHNA and CDR2 as SNTAGT. V lost 1 base and J lost 5; bases outside the gene matches: 6. The CDR3 spells CASSDLGLAGAVDTQYF. The CDR3 region has the DNA TGTGCCAGCAGTGACTTAGGACTAGCGGGGGCGGTAGATACGCAGTATTTT.